This TCR beta chain was recovered during a study of T cell responses to AZD1222 COVID-19 vaccine. Broader study findings: Spike-wide vaccine-associated CD4 TCRs dominated at 160-218 and 743-854. The sample set comprised mostly white British donors with more females, and clonal diversity was possibly underestimated.

Measured with immunoSEQ multiplex PCR; TCRdb has only the in-frame clones, and not every one. The sample includes about 120,000 clones, 80% to 90% of them seen just once. In the case of this clone: Its antigen is not known.

The CDR3 has 14 amino acids. Losses at the gene ends were 5 bases for V and 7 bases for J; bases not matched to a gene: 11. The germline V gene encodes CDR1 SGHKS and CDR2 YYEKEE (reference sequence). This specimen consisted of peripheral blood, obtained on day 0 of AZD1222 vaccination. The chain couples TRBV5-5 to TRBJ2-7; 8 nucleotides agree with TRBD1. This TCR came from an adult in good health. The DNA of the CDR3 is TGTGCCAGCAGGAAAACAGGGGGAGCATTGGAGCAGTACTTC. This translates into CASRKTGGALEQYF.